This T cell receptor (beta chain) was identified during a study of blood T cells in healthy people across ages. CDR3 length: 15 residues. With 7 bases removed from V and 1 base from J, the gap between germline ends came to 17 bases. CDR1 is LNHNV, CDR2 YYDKDF, per germline (reference sequence). Primed by a sample-barcoded 5' primer and a J-beta primer mix, a second PCR proceeded for about 6 to 12 cycles. MiXCR, applied by TCRdb to the 5' RACE reads, yields one record per CDR3 protein. The repertoire consists of roughly 1,100,000 distinct CDR3 sequences, with 20% to 25% occurring once and the leading ten covering around 0.75%. PBMCs, at least 7 million per sample, were isolated. These data are also associated with another study on T cells of mothers and their children.

Sequenced material: blood. The V gene is TRBV15, the J gene TRBJ2-7; D call uncertain. This sequence was found in a girl aged 2-10 years in good health. The CDR3 is CATTARAGSSYEQYF. In DNA form, the CDR3 reads TGTGCCACCACCGCAAGGGCTGGCTCGTCCTACGAGCAGTACTTC.